The source of this T cell receptor (beta chain) is a study of radiotherapy plus CTLA-4 blockade in lung cancer. Study information: There were objective responses in roughly 18% of patients, and roughly 33% had disease control.

Method: immunoSEQ multiplex PCR; TCRdb's copy keeps in-frame clones and lacks some. This table has roughly 59,000 clones, approximately 67% appearing once. As to this clone: Its antigen is not known.

Study-level findings and limits: Some TCR clones had been derived from tumors. These clones expanded in peripheral blood after radiotherapy plus ipilimumab.

Germline assignment: CDR1 LNHDA and CDR2 SQIVND (reference sequence). This CDR3 spans 16 amino acids. Unmatched junction bases numbered 8, after V lost 5 bases and J lost 2 bases. Each patient with chemo-refractory metastatic non-small-cell lung cancer was treated with focal radiation plus CTLA-4 blockade using ipilimumab. Material: peripheral blood, obtained from a patient treated with radiotherapy plus ipilimumab. The chain couples TRBV19 to TRBJ2-1; 8 nucleotides line up with TRBD2. The receptor was derived from a human donor with non-small cell lung cancer whose response to radiotherapy plus ipilimumab could not be evaluated. The CDR3 sequence: CASSPPRGGPYNEQFF. The DNA for the CDR3 is TGTGCCAGTAGTCCCCCACGGGGGGGTCCCTACAATGAGCAGTTCTTC.